These T cell receptor beta chains were read from a single sample in a study of breast tumors, draining lymph nodes, adjacent tissues. TCRdb analysed the multiplex PCR reads with MiXCR anew, one entry per CDR3 protein. The sample shows roughly 260,000 distinct CDR3 sequences, 30% of them seen only once. Sequencing used axillary lymph node tissue. These receptors were obtained from a female donor with breast cancer. Some clones in this sample may be carry-over from other donors' samples. Both conserved end residues are part of each CDR3. The D gene is left open where the match is weak. Rows may omit the clone size; those that give it use once, few, many or a size class.

>-|TRBD1|TRBJ1-2|TRBV3-1|15
CASSHLGQAFYGYTF
TGTGCCAGCAGCCACCTCGGACAGGCCTTCTATGGCTACACCTTC
>few|-|TRBJ1-5|TRBV7-8|13
CASSLTSLQPQHF
TGTGCCAGCAGCTTAACTTCTCTTCAGCCCCAGCATTTT
>-|TRBD1|TRBJ1-5|TRBV20-1|13
CSASAMDRVIEHF
TGCAGTGCTAGTGCGATGGACAGGGTGATCGAGCATTTT
>many|-|TRBJ2-2|TRBV19|15
CASSIARGATGELFF
TGTGCCAGTAGTATAGCCCGGGGGGCCACCGGGGAGCTGTTTTTT
>once|-|TRBJ1-2|TRBV6-6|14
CASSHSRPLGGDTF
TGTGCCAGCAGTCACTCGCGGCCCTTAGGAGGCGACACCTTC
>-|-|TRBJ1-4|TRBV9|15
CASSDGDRKGDEQFF
TGTGCCAGCAGCGATGGAGACCGAAAAGGAGATGAGCAGTTTTTT
>many|TRBD2|TRBJ2-2|TRBV7-8|20
CASSSILGTSGSLNTGELFF
TGTGCCAGCAGCTCCATCCTGGGTACTAGCGGGAGTCTGAACACCGGGGAGCTGTTTTTT
>many|-|TRBJ2-3|TRBV2|17
CASMGGMGGEPTDTQYF
TGTGCCAGCATGGGGGGTATGGGCGGAGAACCCACAGATACGCAGTATTTT
>many|-|TRBJ2-5|TRBV20-1|17
CSARVPKGEAGQETQYF
TGCAGTGCTAGAGTCCCCAAGGGGGAGGCGGGCCAAGAGACCCAGTACTTC
>few|TRBD2|TRBJ2-4|TRBV4-3|16
CASSQDRGGRGNIQYF
TGCGCCAGCAGCCAAGATAGGGGCGGGAGAGGAAACATTCAGTACTTC
>-|TRBD2|TRBJ2-1|TRBV20-1|19
CSAVDGLADAISSYNEQFF
TGCAGTGCAGTAGACGGGCTAGCGGACGCTATAAGCTCCTACAATGAGCAGTTCTTC
>-|TRBD1|TRBJ1-3|TRBV30|17
CAWSPTGTGRSGNTIYF
TGTGCCTGGAGTCCCACCGGGACAGGCCGCTCTGGAAACACCATATATTTT
>-|-|TRBJ1-2|TRBV3-1|15
CASSQADTSYYGYTF
TGTGCCAGCAGCCAAGCAGACACGTCTTACTATGGCTACACCTTC
>many|-|TRBJ2-6|TRBV7-2|17
CASSLGSAASGANVLTF
TGTGCCAGCAGCTTAGGATCGGCGGCTTCTGGGGCCAACGTCCTGACTTTC
>many|TRBD2|TRBJ2-5|TRBV7-2|16
CASSSLAGGPGETQYF
TGTGCCAGCAGCTCACTAGCGGGAGGGCCGGGAGAGACCCAGTACTTC
>-|-|TRBJ1-4|TRBV30|13
CAWSVHIYEKLFF
TGTGCCTGGAGTGTACACATCTATGAAAAACTGTTTTTT
>-|TRBD2|TRBJ2-1|TRBV24-1|15
CATSDRLAGASEQFF
TGTGCCACCAGTGATCGTCTAGCGGGAGCCTCAGAGCAGTTCTTC
>many|TRBD1|TRBJ1-2|TRBV7-2|18
CASSLAGTGRFSIYGYTF
TGTGCCAGCAGCTTAGCTGGGACAGGGAGATTCTCAATCTATGGCTACACCTTC
>many|-|TRBJ2-1|TRBV5-1|14
CASSLDGSYNEQFF
TGCGCCAGCAGCTTGGACGGCTCCTACAATGAGCAGTTCTTC
>few|TRBD1|TRBJ2-2|TRBV30|15
CARTRGQGKAGELFF
TGTGCCCGGACCCGGGGACAGGGGAAGGCCGGGGAGCTGTTTTTT
>-|-|TRBJ1-5|TRBV10-1|15
CASGRGGNTGEPQHF
TGCGCCAGCGGACGCGGCGGGAACACCGGGGAGCCCCAGCATTTT
>many|TRBD2|TRBJ2-3|TRBV7-9|16
CASNKPTSDYTDTQYF
TGTGCCAGCAACAAGCCGACTAGCGACTACACAGATACGCAGTATTTT
>many|-|TRBJ1-6|TRBV9|15
CASSPMTGRNSPLHF
TGTGCCAGCAGCCCGATGACAGGAAGGAATTCACCCCTCCACTTT
>-|-|TRBJ1-1|TRBV18|11
CASSRGGEAFF
TGTGCCAGCTCAAGAGGTGGTGAAGCTTTCTTT
>few|TRBD1|TRBJ1-2|TRBV12-3/TRBV12-4|13
CASRGDDRGGYTF
TGTGCCAGCAGGGGGGATGACAGGGGTGGCTACACCTTC
>many|-|TRBJ2-7|TRBV6-6|16
CASSYGGVRSSYEQYF
TGTGCCAGCAGTTACGGAGGGGTTAGGAGCTCCTACGAGCAGTACTTC
>-|-|TRBJ1-5|TRBV6-1|13
CASKRISNQPQHF
TGTGCCAGCAAACGGATTAGCAATCAGCCCCAGCATTTT
>many|-|TRBJ1-5|TRBV11-2|15
CASSITGASNQPQHF
TGTGCCAGCAGCATAACAGGAGCTAGCAATCAGCCCCAGCATTTT
>many|-|TRBJ2-2|TRBV11-2|15
CASSLGTANTGELFF
TGTGCCAGCAGCTTAGGGACTGCGAACACCGGGGAGCTGTTTTTT
>few|TRBD1|TRBJ2-1|TRBV9|16
CASSGQGKARYNEQFF
TGTGCCAGCAGCGGACAGGGTAAGGCACGCTACAATGAGCAGTTCTTC
>-|TRBD1|TRBJ2-2|TRBV19|14
CASSITGGGGELFF
TGTGCCAGTAGTATCACAGGGGGCGGCGGGGAGCTGTTTTTT
>many|-|TRBJ1-5|TRBV4-1|12
CASSTGAQPQHF
TGCGCCAGCAGCACTGGGGCTCAGCCCCAGCATTTT
>many|-|TRBJ2-7|TRBV4-3|14
CASSQDSGPYEQYF
TGCGCCAGCAGCCAAGATTCTGGCCCTTACGAGCAGTACTTC
>many|TRBD1|TRBJ2-1|TRBV7-6|14
CASSTFGTDNEQFF
TGTGCCAGCAGCACATTCGGGACAGACAATGAGCAGTTCTTC
>many|TRBD2|TRBJ2-3|TRBV6-1|19
CASIYLISGGRAFGDTQYF
TGTGCCAGCATCTACTTAATTAGCGGTGGGAGGGCCTTTGGAGATACGCAGTATTTT
>-|TRBD2|TRBJ2-6|TRBV20-1|16
CSAPGGSYSGANVLTF
TGCAGTGCTCCTGGCGGGAGCTACTCCGGGGCCAACGTCCTGACTTTC
>many|-|TRBJ1-5|TRBV30|14
CAWSARTANQPQHF
TGTGCCTGGAGCGCTCGGACAGCCAATCAGCCCCAGCATTTT
>few|TRBD2|TRBJ2-1|TRBV18|14
CASSRAGASNEQFF
TGTGCCAGCTCACGCGCGGGAGCAAGCAATGAGCAGTTCTTC
>many|-|TRBJ2-5|TRBV7-6|15
CASSPGTKRGETQYF
TGTGCCAGCAGTCCCGGGACGAAGAGAGGGGAGACCCAGTACTTC
>few|-|TRBJ2-2|TRBV5-6|16
CASSLGGGAGTGELFF
TGTGCCAGCAGCTTGGGCGGCGGGGCCGGGACCGGGGAGCTGTTTTTT
>many|TRBD1|TRBJ2-1|TRBV11-2|16
CASSVQPGQGVNEQFF
TGTGCCAGCAGCGTTCAACCGGGACAGGGCGTCAATGAGCAGTTCTTC
>many|-|TRBJ2-7|TRBV13|12
CASSRSPYEQYF
TGTGCCAGCAGCCGCAGCCCCTACGAGCAGTACTTC
>many|-|TRBJ2-7|TRBV24-1|13
CATIRGGSYEQYF
TGTGCCACCATCAGGGGTGGCTCCTACGAGCAGTACTTC